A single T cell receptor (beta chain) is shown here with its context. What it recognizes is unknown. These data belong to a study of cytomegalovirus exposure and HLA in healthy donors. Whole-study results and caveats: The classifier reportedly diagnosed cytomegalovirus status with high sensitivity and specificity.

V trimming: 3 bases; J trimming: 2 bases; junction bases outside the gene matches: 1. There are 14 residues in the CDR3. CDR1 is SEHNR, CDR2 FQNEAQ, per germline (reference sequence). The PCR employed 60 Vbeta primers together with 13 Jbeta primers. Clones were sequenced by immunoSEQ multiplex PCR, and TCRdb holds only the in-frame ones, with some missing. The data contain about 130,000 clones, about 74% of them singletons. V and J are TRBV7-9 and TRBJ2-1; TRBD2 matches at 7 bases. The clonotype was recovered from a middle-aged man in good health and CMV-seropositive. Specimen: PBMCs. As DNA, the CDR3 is TGTGCCAGCAGCTTCCGGGAGGCCTACAATGAGCAGTTCTTC. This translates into CASSFREAYNEQFF.